The 13 T cell receptor beta chains given below trace back to one sample, sequenced in a study of T cell responses to AZD1222 COVID-19 vaccine. TCRdb keeps only in-frame clones here, not all; method: immunoSEQ multiplex PCR. The data show 100,000 or so clones, less than 90% seen once. The specimen comprised peripheral blood, sampled on day 0 of AZD1222 vaccination. Source of these receptors: an adult in good health.

The chain joins TRBV5-4 to TRBJ1-3; 8 bases are a match to TRBD1. The length of the CDR3 is 14 residues. Germline V lookup: CDR1 SGHNT, CDR2 YYREEE (reference sequence). Losses at the gene ends were 2 bases for V and 5 bases for J; bases not matched to a gene: 3. The CDR3 coding sequence is TGTGCCAGCAGCTTCGGACAGGGCAGAAACACCATATATTTT. Translating it yields CASSFGQGRNTIYF.

This rearrangement joins TRBV14 to TRBJ2-1; the D gene is possibly TRBD2 (6 bases). CDR3 size: 13 residues. Germline CDR1 is SGHDN and CDR2 is FVKESK. V lost 4 bases and J 6 bases, leaving 10 bases between the germline ends. The CDR3 protein is CASSRGGANEQFF. CDR3 DNA: TGTGCCAGCAGCCGGGGCGGGGCCAATGAGCAGTTCTTC.

There are many counts of this clone. The chain couples TRBV18 to TRBJ1-6; no reliable D call. The V and J ends lost 5 bases and 5 bases respectively, with 16 bases between them. The CDR3 has 16 residues. Germline CDR1 and CDR2: KGHSH and LQKENI. As DNA, the CDR3 is TGTGCCAGCTCATCAAGGTCAGGACTCGATAATTCACCCCTCCACTTT. This codes for CASSSRSGLDNSPLHF. The whole variable domain, remainder taken from reference TRBV18 and TRBJ1-6, is NAGVMQNPRHLVRRRGQEARLRCSPMKGHSHVYWYRQLPEEGLKFMVYLQKENIIDESGMPKERFSAEFPKEGPSILRIQQVVRGDSAAYFCASSSRSGLDNSPLHFGNGTRLTVT.

This sequence joins TRBV27 and TRBJ1-2; possibly TRBD1 for D (6 bases). From germline, CDR1 is MNHEY and CDR2 SMNVEV (reference sequence). The CDR3 consists of 14 residues. Trimming took 5 bases from V and 4 from J, leaving 14 bases between them. The CDR3 region is CASSTHGGSYGYTF. The DNA for the CDR3 is TGTGCCAGCAGTACGCATGGGGGCAGCTATGGCTACACCTTC.

The chain combines TRBV30 with TRBJ2-5, with D hard to call. V gave up 0 bases and J gave up 5 bases, with 10 bases separating them. Per the germline V gene, CDR1 is GTSNPN and CDR2 is SVGIG (reference sequence). The CDR3 covers 13 residues. Written as DNA, the CDR3 is TGTGCCTGGAGTGTACTGGGGTGGGAGACCCAGTACTTC. Protein: CAWSVLGWETQYF.

The V and J genes are TRBV6-5 and TRBJ1-5; 9 nucleotides line up with TRBD1. CDR1 is MNHEY, CDR2 SVGAGI, per germline. The V segment lost 4 bases and the J segment 4 bases; nucleotides outside the gene matches: 5. This CDR3 is 15 amino acids long. CDR3 protein: CASSSLGTGNQPQHF. CDR3 coding DNA: TGTGCCAGCAGTTCCCTCGGGACAGGGAATCAGCCCCAGCATTTT.

This clone was counted a single time. The gene calls are TRBV27 and TRBJ2-2; possible D gene TRBD2, 6 bases. Per the germline V gene, CDR1 is MNHEY and CDR2 is SMNVEV (reference sequence). Trimming stripped 5 bases from V and 4 bases from J, with 14 bases between. The CDR3 is made up of 15 amino acids. The CDR3 nucleotides read TGTGCCAGCAGTCCCCGGGAGTGGTTCACCGGGGAGCTGTTTTTT. Its translation is CASSPREWFTGELFF.

The chain uses TRBV11-3 and TRBJ2-1; D is ambiguous. V was shortened by 3 bases and J by 9 bases, with 9 bases between the two germline ends. The CDR3 loop spans 12 amino acids. The germline CDR1 and CDR2 sequences are SGHNT and YENEEA. The CDR3 region is CASSFADSEQFF. The CDR3 DNA is TGTGCCAGCAGCTTCGCTGACTCTGAGCAGTTCTTC. The variable domain in full, completed from reference TRBV11-3 and TRBJ2-1, reads EAGVVQSPRYKIIEKKQPVAFWCNPISGHNTLYWYLQNLGQGPELLIRYENEEAVDDSQLPKDRFSAERLKGVDSTLKIQPAELGDSAVYLCASSFADSEQFFGPGTRLTVL.

This chain links TRBV19 with TRBJ2-5; tentatively, D is TRBD2 (6 bases). Trimming removed 0 bases at V and 5 bases at J, with 16 bases between. The CDR3 runs to 16 residues. Germline V lookup: CDR1 LNHDA, CDR2 SQIVND (reference sequence). The CDR3 bases are TGTGCCAGTAGTATAGATGGGGGGTGGTCCCGGGAGACCCAGTACTTC. Its protein is CASSIDGGWSRETQYF.

A word on this clone: Other DNA sequences within the sample encode an identical CDR3. The genes are TRBV2 and TRBJ2-1; D assignment may be TRBD1 or TRBD2 (5 bases each). V dropped 2 bases and J dropped 7 bases, with 9 bases sitting between them. This CDR3 comprises 13 residues. Germline lookup yields CDR1 SNHLY and CDR2 FYNNEI. The CDR3 DNA is TGTGCCAGCAGTGAAAGGGGCGGGAATGAGCAGTTCTTC. Protein product: CASSERGGNEQFF.

This clone showed up just once. The chain joins TRBV21-1 to TRBJ1-2; TRBD1 was called by the table and not checked on the DNA. TRBV21-1 is listed as a pseudogene. The CDR3 has 16 amino acids. In DNA, the CDR3 is TGTGCCAGCAGCACGGACAGGGGGCGGGAGAACTATGGCTACACCTTC. Translation gives CASSTDRGRENYGYTF.

The chain is built from TRBV19 and TRBJ1-4; no definite D call. The CDR3 length is 13 residues. Germline lookup yields CDR1 LNHDA and CDR2 SQIVND (reference sequence). The V gene lost 7 bases and the J gene lost 0 bases, with 6 bases spanning the gap. CDR3 protein: CASMGATNEKLFF. CDR3 in DNA: TGTGCCAGTATGGGTGCAACTAATGAAAAACTGTTTTTT.

The rearrangement links TRBV19 to TRBJ2-2; D unclear. CDR3 size: 13 residues. The V gene lost 7 bases and the J gene lost 0 bases, with 6 bases spanning the gap. Germline values: CDR1 LNHDA, CDR2 SQIVND (reference sequence). CDR3 coding DNA: TGTGCCAGTATTAACTCGAACACCGGGGAGCTGTTTTTT. Protein sequence: CASINSNTGELFF. Full variable domain (rest looked up from reference TRBV19 and TRBJ2-2): DGGITQSPKYLFRKEGQNVTLSCEQNLNHDAMYWYRQDPGQGLRLIYYSQIVNDFQKGDIAEGYSVSREKKESFPLTVTSAQKNPTAFYLCASINSNTGELFFGEGSRLTVL.